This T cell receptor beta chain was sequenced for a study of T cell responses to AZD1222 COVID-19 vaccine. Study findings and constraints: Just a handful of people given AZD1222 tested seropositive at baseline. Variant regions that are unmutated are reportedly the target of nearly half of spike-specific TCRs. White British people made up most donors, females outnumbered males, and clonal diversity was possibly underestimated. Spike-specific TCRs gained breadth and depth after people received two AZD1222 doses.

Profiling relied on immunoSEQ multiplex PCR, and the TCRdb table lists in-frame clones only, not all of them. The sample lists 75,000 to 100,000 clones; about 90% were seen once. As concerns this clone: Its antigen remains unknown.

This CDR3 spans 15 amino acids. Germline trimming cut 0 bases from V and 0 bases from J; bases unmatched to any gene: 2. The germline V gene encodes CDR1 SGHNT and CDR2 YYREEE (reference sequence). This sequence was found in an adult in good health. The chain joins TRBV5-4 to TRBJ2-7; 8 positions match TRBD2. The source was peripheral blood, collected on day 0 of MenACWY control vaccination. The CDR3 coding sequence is TGTGCCAGCAGCTTGGGCGGGGGGAACTCCTACGAGCAGTACTTC. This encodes CASSLGGGNSYEQYF.